The entry below describes one T cell receptor beta chain. Germline V CDR1 and CDR2: LGHDT, YNNKEL (reference sequence). CDR3 length: 15 residues. V was shortened by 1 base and J by 1 base, with 8 bases between the two germline ends. This entry is derived from a study of blood T cell repertoires in COVID-19. In the study's own analysis: Amplification of reference gene primers was used by the study to estimate nucleated cell counts. TCRdb keeps only in-frame clones here, not all; method: immunoSEQ multiplex PCR. V, J and clone size are those of that table, while D and trimming were read from the DNA. The sample has more than 200,000 clones, 65% to 90% seen once.

The specimen was peripheral blood. This chain links TRBV3-1 (or the pseudogene TRBV3-2) with TRBJ2-1; tentative D call: TRBD2 (5 bases). The receptor's source is a man younger than 40 with active or convalescent COVID-19. CDR3 loop: CASSQGRGSYNEQFF. The CDR3 nucleotides read TGTGCCAGCAGCCAAGGTCGGGGATCCTACAATGAGCAGTTCTTC.